Presented here are 16 T cell receptor beta chains from one specimen sequenced in a study of PD-1 blockade in classical Hodgkin lymphoma. Sequenced by immunoSEQ multiplex PCR; TCRdb stores in-frame clones only, minus some. The sample contains about 35,000 clones, approximately 70% of which appear only once. Every one of the patients relapsed after autologous stem cell transplantation (brentuximab vedotin exposure was variable). Sequencing was performed on peripheral blood mononuclear cells (PBMCs), taken before the second cycle of nivolumab. These receptors originate from a human donor with classical Hodgkin lymphoma.

This chain uses TRBV28 with TRBJ2-5; 10 positions agree with TRBD1. The CDR3 has 17 residues. Trimming removed 6 bases from V and 5 bases from J; junction bases left unmatched: 15. Germline V gives CDR1 MDHEN, CDR2 SYDVKM. The CDR3 DNA sequence: TGTGCCAGCAGCTTCACTCGTAGACAGGGGGCGCGGGAGACCCAGTACTTC. Residues: CASSFTRRQGARETQYF.

The CDR3 DNA reads TGCGCCAGCAGCCAGGGAGGCACTAATGAAAAACTGTTTTTT. It is translated as CASSQGGTNEKLFF. The rearrangement uses TRBV4-1 and TRBJ1-4; D remains unclear. Germline V gene lookup returns CDR1 MGHRA and CDR2 YSYEKL. Trimming removed 3 bases from V and 2 bases from J, with 7 bases in between. The CDR3 runs 14 residues.

This clone was detected only a few times. J is TRBJ1-2 and V is TRBV29-1; maybe TRBD1 (6 bases). The CDR3 covers 16 residues. The germline gives CDR1 SQVTM, CDR2 ANQGSEA. Trimming pared 4 bases from V and 3 bases from J, leaving 21 bases between. CDR3 sequence (DNA): TGCAGCGTTGCAACCTCTGGGCCGGAGGGGGACTATGGCTACACCTTC. This gives the protein CSVATSGPEGDYGYTF.

V usage is TRBV6-1 and J usage is TRBJ2-7, with no clear D. CDR1 is MNHNS, CDR2 SASEGT, per germline. With 5 bases removed from V and 0 bases from J, the gap between germline ends came to 14 bases. This CDR3 region has 15 residues. CDR3 sequence reads: CASSQDTSSSYEQYF. The CDR3 bases are TGTGCCAGCAGTCAAGACACATCGAGCTCCTACGAGCAGTACTTC.

This clone was observed once. The rearrangement uses TRBV6-1 and TRBJ2-7; 8 nucleotides agree with TRBD1. With 1 base clipped from V and 4 bases from J, the junction kept 9 bases outside the gene matches. The CDR3 loop spans 16 amino acids. CDR1 is MNHNS and CDR2 is SASEGT in the germline V gene. This CDR3 is CASSEDGGQGWYEQYF. In nucleotides, the CDR3 is TGTGCCAGCAGTGAAGACGGAGGACAGGGATGGTACGAGCAGTACTTC.

In this sample, this clone turned up once. The CDR3 DNA sequence: TGCGCCAGCAGCCGGCTAGCGGTGGGCTCCTACAATGAGCAGTTCTTC. It encodes CASSRLAVGSYNEQFF. This chain links TRBV4-3 with TRBJ2-1, with 7 bases fitting TRBD2. CDR3 length: 16 amino acids. Germline CDR1 reads LGHNA; CDR2 reads YSLEER. The junction had 6 bases not matched to a gene; V was cut back by 4 bases and J by 0 bases.

The V call is TRBV18, the J call TRBJ1-1; D not certain. With 4 bases removed from V and 1 base from J, the gap between germline ends came to 7 bases. The CDR3 runs to 13 residues. Germline values: CDR1 KGHSH, CDR2 LQKENI. The CDR3 DNA reads as TGTGCCAGCTCACGCCGGAAGAACACTGAAGCTTTCTTT. Its translation is CASSRRKNTEAFF.

This chain joins TRBV10-3 and TRBJ2-7; D remains ambiguous. Trimming pared 4 bases from V and 1 base from J, leaving 11 bases between. CDR1 and CDR2 from the germline V gene are ENHRY and SYGVKD. The CDR3 loop spans 14 amino acids. The CDR3 DNA is TGTGCCATCAGTGGCCGTCCCCAATCCTACGAGCAGTACTTC. It specifies CAISGRPQSYEQYF.

Remarks on this clone: This may be a read error: a much more frequent sequence differs by one nucleotide. CDR3 sequence: CASTGGYEQYF. For the CDR3, the DNA is TGTGCCAGCACAGGGGGCTACGAGCAGTACTTC. This rearrangement joins TRBV7-8 to TRBJ2-7, with TRBD1 matching 7 bases. CDR1 and CDR2 (germline): SGHVS, FQNEAQ. J lost 3 bases, V lost 7 bases, and 0 bases had no gene match. The CDR3 covers 11 residues.

The rearrangement uses TRBV13 and TRBJ2-1, with D hard to call. Germline V gene sequence: CDR1 PRHDT, CDR2 FYEKMQ (reference sequence). The CDR3 has 11 amino acids. V lost 3 bases to trimming and J lost 5 bases, with 2 bases between them. In DNA form, the CDR3 reads TGTGCCAGCAGCTTCCACAATGAGCAGTTCTTC. This sequence encodes CASSFHNEQFF.

The chain links TRBV5-5 to TRBJ1-4, with a possible D match to TRBD1 (5 bases). Germline V gives CDR1 SGHKS, CDR2 YYEKEE (reference sequence). Trimming left V 4 bases short and J 6 bases short, with 10 bases between. The CDR3 has 13 residues. CDR3 in amino acids: CASSGGMDEKLFF. As DNA, the CDR3 is TGTGCCAGCAGCGGGGGGATGGATGAAAAACTGTTTTTT.

The V gene is TRBV18, the J gene TRBJ1-4; D perhaps matches TRBD1 (6 bases). The CDR3 is 15 amino acids. The V gene lost 6 bases and the J gene lost 4 bases, with 15 bases spanning the gap. Germline CDR1 is KGHSH and CDR2 is LQKENI. CDR3 in amino acids: CASSRGQILNEKLFF. CDR3 sequence (DNA): TGTGCCAGCTCCCGTGGACAGATCCTTAATGAAAAACTGTTTTTT.

The V call is TRBV25-1, the J call TRBJ2-3, with TRBD2 identical over 8 bases. V trimming: 3 bases; J trimming: 2 bases; junction bases outside the gene matches: 7. Germline CDR1 is MGHDK and CDR2 is SYGVNS. The CDR3 loop spans 16 amino acids. CDR3 sequence: CASSDTSGTLTDTQYF. CDR3 coding DNA: TGTGCCAGCAGTGACACTAGCGGAACACTCACAGATACGCAGTATTTT.

This clone has only one observation. This chain joins TRBV5-4 and TRBJ2-2; 9 bases fit TRBD2. The CDR3 has 15 residues. Germline V gives CDR1 SGHNT, CDR2 YYREEE (reference sequence). Trimming took 3 bases from V and 5 from J; bases not matched to a gene: 5. The CDR3 spells CASSWTSAETGELFF. The CDR3 DNA reads TGTGCCAGCAGCTGGACTAGCGCGGAGACCGGGGAGCTGTTTTTT. The whole variable domain, remainder taken from reference TRBV5-4 and TRBJ2-2, is ETGVTQSPTHLIKTRGQQVTLRCSSQSGHNTVSWYQQALGQGPQFIFQYYREEENGRGNFPPRFSGLQFPNYSSELNVNALELDDSALYLCASSWTSAETGELFFGEGSRLTVL.

The V and J genes are TRBV27 and TRBJ2-1; no definite D call. V gave up 0 bases and J gave up 7 bases, with 13 bases separating them. The CDR3 totals 15 residues. Germline V gives CDR1 MNHEY, CDR2 SMNVEV (reference sequence). The CDR3 nucleotides read TGTGCCAGCAGTTTATCCAGCAGCCCCCTTAATGAGCAGTTCTTC. This gives the protein CASSLSSSPLNEQFF.

The gene calls are TRBV10-1 and TRBJ2-2; TRBD1 might be the D (5 bases). V was cut by 6 bases and J by 5 bases, with 10 bases left in between. Germline-derived CDR1 and CDR2 are WNHNN and SYGVQD (reference sequence). CDR3 length: 13 residues. The CDR3 loop is CASRQGVTGELFF. In nucleotides, the CDR3 is TGCGCCAGCAGACAAGGGGTAACCGGGGAGCTGTTTTTT.